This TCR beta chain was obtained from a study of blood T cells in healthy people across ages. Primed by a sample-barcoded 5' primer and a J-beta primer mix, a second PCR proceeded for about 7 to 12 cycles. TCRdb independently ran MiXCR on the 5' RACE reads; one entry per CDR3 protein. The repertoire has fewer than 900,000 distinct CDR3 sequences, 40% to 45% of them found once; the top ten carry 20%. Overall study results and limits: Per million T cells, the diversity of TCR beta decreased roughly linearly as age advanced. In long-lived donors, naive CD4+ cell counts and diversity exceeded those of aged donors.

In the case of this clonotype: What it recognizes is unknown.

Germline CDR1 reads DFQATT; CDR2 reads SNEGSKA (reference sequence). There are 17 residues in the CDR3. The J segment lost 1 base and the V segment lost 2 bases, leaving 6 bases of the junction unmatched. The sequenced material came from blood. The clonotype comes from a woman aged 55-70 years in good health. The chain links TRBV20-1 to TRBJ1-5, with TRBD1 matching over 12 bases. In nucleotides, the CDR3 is TGCAGTGCTAGACCGGGACAGGGGGCAGAGAGCAATCAGCCCCAGCATTTT. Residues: CSARPGQGAESNQPQHF.